This T cell receptor (beta chain) was sequenced for a study of regulatory T cells in long-lasting Graves disease. Study outcomes and limitations: Persistent patients had a count of shared public clonotypes (roughly 2,500) that exceeded that of new patients (around 910).

In building TCR beta libraries, iRepertoire HTBI primers were used together with Arm-PCR of CDR3 regions. TCRdb called the multiplex PCR reads again in MiXCR, with one record for every CDR3 protein. Among 420,000 or so distinct CDR3 sequences listed, 23% were seen once. Time point reported: persistent/refractory GD, antithyroid drugs over 5 years with positive TRAb. Scientists built the TCR library using RNA that was extracted from PBMCs. Germline CDR1 reads LGHNA; CDR2 reads YNFKEQ. This CDR3 spans 15 amino acids. V gave up 0 bases and J gave up 4 bases, with 12 bases separating them. With regard to this clonotype: What it binds is unknown.

This chain joins TRBV4-2 and TRBJ1-1, with D possibly being TRBD1 (5 bases). The sequence was obtained from a female donor with Graves disease. Material: peripheral blood mononuclear cells (PBMCs), obtained when the disease was refractory, from a patient treated with antithyroid drugs. CDR3 in DNA: TGTGCCAGCAGCCAAGAAGGTCTGGGGGGCACTGAAGCTTTCTTT. Residues: CASSQEGLGGTEAFF.